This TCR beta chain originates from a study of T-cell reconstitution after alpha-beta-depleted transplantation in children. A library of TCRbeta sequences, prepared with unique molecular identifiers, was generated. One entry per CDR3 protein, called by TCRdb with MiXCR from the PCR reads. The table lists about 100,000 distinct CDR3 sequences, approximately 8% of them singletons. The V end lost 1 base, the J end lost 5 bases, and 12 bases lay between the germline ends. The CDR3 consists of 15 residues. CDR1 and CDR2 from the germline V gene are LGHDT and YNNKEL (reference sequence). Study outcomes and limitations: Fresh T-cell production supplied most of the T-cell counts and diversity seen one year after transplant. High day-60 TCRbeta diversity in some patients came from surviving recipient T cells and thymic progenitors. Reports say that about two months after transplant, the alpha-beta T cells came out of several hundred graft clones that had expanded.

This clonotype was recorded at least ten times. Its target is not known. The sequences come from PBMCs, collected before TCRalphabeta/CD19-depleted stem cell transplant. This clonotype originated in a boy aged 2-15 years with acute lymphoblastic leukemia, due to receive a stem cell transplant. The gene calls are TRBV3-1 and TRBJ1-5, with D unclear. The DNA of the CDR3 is TGTGCCAGCAGCCAAGGACCGCGGTGGGATCAGCCCCAGCATTTT. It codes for CASSQGPRWDQPQHF. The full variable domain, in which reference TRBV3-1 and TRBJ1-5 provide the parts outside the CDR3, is DTAVSQTPKYLVTQMGNDKSIKCEQNLGHDTMYWYKQDSKKFLKIMFSYNNKELIINETVPNRFSPKSPDKAHLNLHINSLELGDSAVYFCASSQGPRWDQPQHFGDGTRLSIL.